This passage covers 3 T cell receptor beta chains from one sample sequenced in a study. Assay: immunoSEQ multiplex PCR; the TCRdb copy retains only in-frame clones and omits some. This table has some 68,000 clones, just under 95% appearing once. Input material: PBMCs. All receptors come from a middle-aged man with rheumatoid arthritis.

This sequence joins TRBV28 and TRBJ2-1; TRBD2 matches at 13 bases. Losses at the gene ends were 5 bases for V and 6 bases for J; bases not matched to a gene: 13. The CDR3 has 18 amino acids. In germline, CDR1 is MDHEN, CDR2 SYDVKM. The DNA of the CDR3 is TGTGCCAGCAGTAAACCGACTAGCGGGAGGCCACGGGGCAATGAGCAGTTCTTC. This sequence encodes CASSKPTSGRPRGNEQFF.

Here the CDR3 DNA reads TGCAGCGTTGAAGGACAGGGGGCAAATGGAAACACCATATATTTT. It codes for CSVEGQGANGNTIYF. The rearrangement uses TRBV29-1 and TRBJ1-3; 10 positions agree with TRBD1. From germline, CDR1 is SQVTM and CDR2 ANQGSEA. V trimming: 1 base; J trimming: 3 bases; junction bases outside the gene matches: 3. The CDR3 has 15 residues.

This sequence joins TRBV19 and TRBJ2-7; TRBD1 might be the D (5 bases). CDR3 length: 13 amino acids. Germline V gene sequence: CDR1 LNHDA, CDR2 SQIVND (reference sequence). Trimming pared 5 bases from V and 6 bases from J, leaving 14 bases between. The CDR3 DNA reads TGTGCCAGTAGTCCCCGGGCAGGGCTCGAGCAGTACTTC. Amino acids: CASSPRAGLEQYF.